This T cell receptor (beta chain) was sequenced in a study of cytomegalovirus exposure and HLA in healthy donors. Study-level background: Earlier results showed roughly 120 million unique TCR beta sequences derived from roughly 180 million T cells. Study-wide points: Researchers reported in a later analysis that a missense DCLRE1C variant was tied to TCR beta V- and J-gene trimming. Most likely, a cluster of highly shared sequence variants arose as a sequencing artifact. Among donors in an Asian-associated ancestry cluster, a later analysis reportedly found fewer N-insertions than the roughly 700-donor mean.

CDR3 length: 16 amino acids. Turning to this clone: Its specificity is not known.

Both 60 Vbeta primers and 13 Jbeta primers went into the PCR. The method was immunoSEQ multiplex PCR; TCRdb's version includes in-frame clones alone and lacks a portion of them. The sample lists 90,000 to 110,000 clones, around 84% occurring once. The clonotype originates from a man aged 25 to 40 in good health and CMV-seronegative. V gene TRBV21-1 combines with J gene TRBJ2-7; the DNA was not used to check the table's D call, TRBD2. TRBV21-1 is listed as a pseudogene. The material sequenced was PBMCs. CDR3 region: CASSKDEREGDYEQYF. DNA for the CDR3: TGTGCCAGCAGCAAAGACGAGCGGGAAGGAGACTACGAGCAGTACTTC.